The 24 T cell receptor beta chains below come from one sample, sequenced in a study of OX40 agonist ivuxolimab in advanced cancers. This table comes from immunoSEQ multiplex PCR, and its TCRdb copy is limited to in-frame clones, with some not included. This table holds more than 55,000 clones, more than 75% found once. The sequences come from CD4+ or CD8+ T cells sorted from blood, collected in a trial of the OX40 agonist ivuxolimab. These receptors were collected from an adult with an advanced solid tumor such as melanoma, head and neck, liver or kidney cancer.

J is TRBJ1-6 and V is TRBV25-1, with TRBD1 matching over 9 bases. There are 13 residues in the CDR3. The junction had 6 bases not matched to a gene; V was cut back by 8 bases and J by 10 bases. Germline V gene lookup returns CDR1 MGHDK and CDR2 SYGVNS. The CDR3 loop is CASAQGASSPLHF. CDR3 nucleotides: TGTGCCAGCGCACAGGGGGCCAGCTCACCCCTCCACTTT.

The rearrangement links TRBV30 to TRBJ2-7; D unclear. The germline V gene has CDR1 GTSNPN and CDR2 SVGIG (reference sequence). CDR3 length: 14 residues. V shed 4 bases and J shed 4 bases, with 17 bases lying between them. CDR3 residues: CAWNPLGRPYEQYF. CDR3 coding DNA: TGTGCCTGGAATCCCCTCGGACGGCCATACGAGCAGTACTTC. Full variable domain (outside the CDR3, taken from reference TRBV30 and TRBJ2-7): SQTIHQWPATLVQPVGSPLSLECTVEGTSNPNLYWYRQAAGRGLQLLFYSVGIGQISSEVPQNLSASRPQDRQFILSSKKLLLSDSGFYLCAWNPLGRPYEQYFGPGTRLTVT.

The chain links TRBV6-5 to TRBJ2-4, with TRBD2 as a possible D gene (7 bases). The CDR3 sequence is 15 residues long. Germline V CDR1 and CDR2: MNHEY, SVGAGI. V was cut by 5 bases and J by 7 bases, with 18 bases left in between. Written as DNA, the CDR3 is TGTGCCAGCAGTCGGGACTACCCCAGGGGTAACATTCAGTACTTC. It specifies CASSRDYPRGNIQYF.

The genes are TRBV19 and TRBJ1-6; 8 bases fit TRBD1. Germline CDR1 reads LNHDA; CDR2 reads SQIVND (reference sequence). The CDR3 spans 14 residues. V dropped 8 bases and J dropped 7; count of bases not matched to a gene: 7. CDR3 sequence reads: CASRPGQANSPLHF. The CDR3 nucleotides are TGTGCCAGTCGCCCGGGACAGGCCAATTCACCCCTCCACTTT. The whole variable domain, filled in from reference TRBV19 and TRBJ1-6, reads DGGITQSPKYLFRKEGQNVTLSCEQNLNHDAMYWYRQDPGQGLRLIYYSQIVNDFQKGDIAEGYSVSREKKESFPLTVTSAQKNPTAFYLCASRPGQANSPLHFGNGTRLTVT.

The J gene is TRBJ2-3, the V gene TRBV28; D is unclear. The CDR3 is 15 amino acids. The V gene lost 3 bases and the J gene lost 1 base, with 11 bases spanning the gap. Germline CDR1 MDHEN, CDR2 SYDVKM. The CDR3 DNA is TGTGCCAGCAGTTTTAGTATACGGGGCACAGATACGCAGTATTTT. Protein sequence: CASSFSIRGTDTQYF.

The chain links TRBV2 to TRBJ2-1; 14 bases are shared with TRBD2. J lost 7 bases, V lost 8 bases, and 4 bases had no gene match. The CDR3 is made up of 14 amino acids. CDR1 and CDR2 (germline): SNHLY, FYNNEI. This CDR3 is CASPGTSGRNEQFF. The DNA for the CDR3 is TGTGCCAGCCCGGGGACTAGCGGGAGAAATGAGCAGTTCTTC.

The genes are TRBV9 and TRBJ2-5; no clear D. The length of the CDR3 is 13 residues. Germline V CDR1 and CDR2: SGDLS, YYNGEE. V was clipped by 0 bases and J by 5 bases, with 8 bases between them. As DNA, the CDR3 is TGTGCCAGCAGCGTAGAAATAGGGGAGACCCAGTACTTC. Its protein is CASSVEIGETQYF.

This chain links TRBV28 with TRBJ1-2, with 8 bases fitting TRBD1. This CDR3 is built from 13 residues. The trim removed 7 bases at V and 3 bases at J, leaving 4 bases unmatched. CDR1 and CDR2 (germline): MDHEN, SYDVKM. DNA for the CDR3: TGTGCCAGCATCGCGGGACAGGACTATGGCTACACCTTC. Translation: CASIAGQDYGYTF.

V gene TRBV28 combines with J gene TRBJ1-5; D unclear. Germline CDR1 and CDR2: MDHEN and SYDVKM. The CDR3 is 12 amino acids. Trimming took 5 bases from V and 11 from J, leaving 13 bases between them. CDR3 protein: CASSTTPPSQHF. In DNA form, the CDR3 reads TGTGCCAGCAGTACAACCCCCCCGTCCCAGCATTTT.

CDR3 nucleotide sequence: TGTGCCTGGAGTGTTGGGGACAATCAGCCCCAGCATTTT. It translates to CAWSVGDNQPQHF. The genes are TRBV30 and TRBJ1-5; the D is unclear. Germline CDR1 GTSNPN, CDR2 SVGIG (reference sequence). The CDR3 extends over 13 amino acids. V dropped 0 bases and J dropped 3 bases, with 6 bases sitting between them.

In this sample, this clone turned up once. V usage is TRBV7-9 and J usage is TRBJ2-5; D remains ambiguous. CDR3 length equals 11 residues. Trimming removed 5 bases at V and 2 bases at J, with 3 bases between. Germline loops: CDR1 SEHNR, CDR2 FQNEAQ (reference sequence). The CDR3 protein is CASSAQETQYF. The DNA for the CDR3 is TGTGCCAGCAGCGCGCAAGAGACCCAGTACTTC.

V is TRBV7-2 and J is TRBJ1-4; no clear D. Between the trimmed V and J ends, which lost 3 bases and 10 bases, there was a span of 15 bases. CDR3 length: 14 amino acids. Germline V gene sequence: CDR1 SGHTA, CDR2 FQGNSA. CDR3 region: CASSFSGERGKLFF. CDR3 nucleotides: TGTGCCAGCAGCTTTAGCGGGGAGAGAGGAAAACTGTTTTTT.

The genes are TRBV5-1 and TRBJ1-3; 8 bases fit TRBD1. The germline V gene encodes CDR1 SGHRS and CDR2 YFSETQ. CDR3 size: 13 residues. Trimming took 4 bases from V and 8 from J; bases not matched to a gene: 5. CDR3 in DNA: TGCGCCAGCAGCACACAGGGGGGAGACACCATATATTTT. Protein sequence: CASSTQGGDTIYF.

The chain uses TRBV29-1 and TRBJ1-1; TRBD1 aligns across 7 bases. The CDR3 runs to 13 residues. J lost 1 base, V lost 3 bases, and 2 bases had no gene match. Germline CDR1 and CDR2: SQVTM and ANQGSEA. CDR3: CSVDWTGNTEAFF. CDR3 DNA sequence: TGCAGCGTTGACTGGACAGGGAACACTGAAGCTTTCTTT.

The chain recombines TRBV9 with TRBJ2-7; 9 bases fit TRBD1. Germline CDR1 SGDLS, CDR2 YYNGEE. The CDR3 contains 15 residues. V dropped 3 bases and J dropped 2; count of bases not matched to a gene: 6. This CDR3 reads CASSGGTGNTYEQYF. The CDR3, as DNA: TGTGCCAGCAGCGGCGGGACAGGGAATACCTACGAGCAGTACTTC. Variable domain in full (rest from reference TRBV9 and TRBJ2-7): DSGVTQTPKHLITATGQRVTLRCSPRSGDLSVYWYQQSLDQGLQFLIQYYNGEERAKGNILERFSAQQFPDLHSELNLSSLELGDSALYFCASSGGTGNTYEQYFGPGTRLTVT.

The V call is TRBV7-3, the J call TRBJ2-2; TRBD2 matches at 12 bases. This CDR3 is 18 amino acids long. The trim removed 3 bases at V and 4 bases at J, leaving 9 bases unmatched. CDR1 is SGHTA and CDR2 is FQGTGA in the germline V gene. CDR3 loop: CASSFYGLAGKFTGELFF. The CDR3 DNA follows: TGTGCCAGCAGCTTCTACGGACTAGCGGGAAAGTTCACCGGGGAGCTGTTTTTT.

The chain links TRBV30 to TRBJ2-2, with TRBD2 matching over 8 bases. Germline V gene sequence: CDR1 GTSNPN, CDR2 SVGIG (reference sequence). CDR3 length: 14 residues. Losses at the gene ends were 4 bases for V and 4 bases for J; bases not matched to a gene: 5. This CDR3 reads CAWKVAGSTGELFF. CDR3 nucleotides: TGTGCCTGGAAGGTAGCGGGGTCCACCGGGGAGCTGTTTTTT.

The chain combines TRBV30 with TRBJ2-7; 7 nucleotides match TRBD2. The V segment lost 4 bases and the J segment 0 bases; nucleotides outside the gene matches: 15. This CDR3 has 17 amino acids. CDR1 and CDR2 (germline): GTSNPN, SVGIG (reference sequence). The DNA of the CDR3 is TGTGCCTGGAAGTACGGGAGGTCCGGTTCTTCCTCCTACGAGCAGTACTTC. Translating it yields CAWKYGRSGSSSYEQYF.

This chain connects TRBV28 to TRBJ1-1, with D tentatively TRBD1 (6 bases). The CDR3 sequence is 15 residues long. V dropped 4 bases and J dropped 3 bases, with 15 bases sitting between them. Germline CDR1 and CDR2: MDHEN and SYDVKM. For the CDR3, the DNA is TGTGCCAGCAGTTCTATTTCAACAGGGTACACTGAAGCTTTCTTT. Translated: CASSSISTGYTEAFF.

This clone is a singleton in its sample. The V and J genes are TRBV7-2 and TRBJ2-5; TRBD2 aligns across 8 bases. The CDR3 is 14 amino acids. V was clipped by 4 bases and J by 3 bases; unmatched bases: 4. Germline-derived CDR1 and CDR2 are SGHTA and FQGNSA. The DNA of the CDR3 is TGTGCCAGCAGCTCGGAACTAGCGGAAGAGACCCAGTACTTC. Its protein product is CASSSELAEETQYF.

This clone occurred once. The rearrangement links TRBV28 to TRBJ2-7; 11 positions match TRBD1. V lost 2 bases to trimming and J lost 5 bases; unmatched junction nucleotides: 2. Germline CDR1 and CDR2: MDHEN and SYDVKM. CDR3 size: 14 residues. The chain's CDR3 is CASSLRGQGDEQYF. DNA for the CDR3: TGTGCCAGCAGTTTACGGGGACAGGGGGACGAGCAGTACTTC.

The V gene is TRBV5-6, the J gene TRBJ1-5; no clear D. CDR3 length: 15 amino acids. The ends were cut back, 3 bases at V and 2 bases at J, with 12 bases in the middle. From germline, CDR1 is SGHDT and CDR2 YYEEEE. CDR3 DNA: TGTGCCAGCAGCTACGGTCGGGTTGGCAATCAGCCCCAGCATTTT. Protein product: CASSYGRVGNQPQHF.

J is TRBJ2-1 and V is TRBV20-1; D remains ambiguous. The V gene lost 5 bases and the J gene lost 10 bases, with 9 bases spanning the gap. Germline CDR1 reads DFQATT; CDR2 reads SNEGSKA (reference sequence). The CDR3 consists of 10 residues. This CDR3 reads CSAGIGEQFF. The CDR3 coding sequence is TGCAGTGCTGGCATAGGCGAGCAGTTCTTC.

J is TRBJ1-2 and V is TRBV19; tentatively, D is TRBD1 (5 bases). The V gene lost 2 bases and the J gene lost 2 bases, with 15 bases spanning the gap. Germline lookup yields CDR1 LNHDA and CDR2 SQIVND (reference sequence). The CDR3 has 16 residues. The CDR3 loop reads CASSIPSGTANYGYTF. The CDR3 nucleotides read TGTGCCAGTAGTATACCCTCCGGGACGGCAAACTATGGCTACACCTTC.